Presented here are 25 T cell receptor beta chains from one specimen sequenced in a study of Ad26.COV2.S vaccination and SARS-CoV-2 variants. Sequenced by immunoSEQ multiplex PCR; TCRdb stores in-frame clones only, minus some. The repertoire consists of about 350,000 clones, with around 83% occurring once and the leading ten covering 3.3%. This sample's treatment: around 19 received Ad26.COV2.S at low or high dose, single or two shots; about 5 received placebo; per-sample allocation not given. The samples date from day 63 after the first vaccine or placebo injection. The sample here was peripheral blood, taken in a trial of Ad26.COV2.S vaccine versus placebo. All receptors come from a person between 18 and 65 years old who received the Ad26.COV2.S COVID-19 vaccine or a placebo.

The chain recombines TRBV4-1 with TRBJ2-3; tentative D call: TRBD1 (7 bases). CDR3 length: 15 residues. Trimming pared 3 bases from V and 4 bases from J, leaving 14 bases between. The germline CDR1 and CDR2 sequences are MGHRA and YSYEKL. The CDR3 DNA follows: TGCGCCAGCAGCCACAGGCGGGACAGTTCAGATACGCAGTATTTT. Its protein product is CASSHRRDSSDTQYF.

The CDR3 loop is CAWSAGVGLQETQYF. In DNA, the CDR3 is TGTGCCTGGAGTGCTGGAGTAGGTCTTCAAGAGACCCAGTACTTC. This chain connects TRBV30 to TRBJ2-5; D is unresolved. Per the germline V gene, CDR1 is GTSNPN and CDR2 is SVGIG (reference sequence). This CDR3 has 15 residues. Trimming took off 1 base at V and 2 bases at J, with 14 bases between the two ends.

Points on this clone: Sequence at one end of the junction differs from germline and may be a read error. CDR3 sequence reads: CASSLGRLAYEQYF. In DNA, the CDR3 is TGTGCCAGCAGTTTGGGACGGCTGGCCTACGAGCAGTACTTC. The chain joins TRBV5-4 to TRBJ2-7; D could derive from TRBD1 or TRBD2 (5 bases each). The CDR3 is made up of 14 amino acids. CDR1 is SGHNT and CDR2 is YYREEE in the germline V gene (reference sequence).

The rearrangement joins TRBV3-1 (or the pseudogene TRBV3-2) to TRBJ2-7, with D possibly being TRBD2 (5 bases). The CDR3 extends over 15 amino acids. Germline V lookup: CDR1 LGHDT, CDR2 YNNKEL (reference sequence). V was shortened by 2 bases and J by 7 bases, with 18 bases between the two germline ends. The CDR3 reads CASSQRETSRREQYF. In DNA, the CDR3 is TGTGCCAGCAGCCAAAGGGAGACTTCTCGCAGGGAGCAGTACTTC.

The chain has TRBV7-2 and TRBJ1-6; 7 nucleotides agree with TRBD1. The J segment lost 6 bases and the V segment lost 5 bases, leaving 7 bases of the junction unmatched. There are 15 residues in the CDR3. Germline V gene data show CDR1 as SGHTA and CDR2 as FQGNSA. The CDR3 reads CASSRSRDSNSPLHF. CDR3 sequence (DNA): TGTGCCAGCAGCCGCAGCCGGGACAGTAATTCACCCCTCCACTTT. Complete variable domain (other parts from reference TRBV7-2 and TRBJ1-6): GAGVSQSPSNKVTEKGKDVELRCDPISGHTALYWYRQSLGQGLEFLIYFQGNSAPDKSGLPSDRFSAERTGGSVSTLTIQRTQQEDSAVYLCASSRSRDSNSPLHFGNGTRLTVT.

The V and J genes are TRBV2 and TRBJ1-2, with TRBD1 matching over 7 bases. The CDR3 is 15 amino acids. After removal of 6 bases from V and 3 bases from J, the junction contained 10 bases not matched to a gene. Germline V lookup: CDR1 SNHLY, CDR2 FYNNEI. CDR3 loop: CASSLSQGQHYGYTF. DNA for the CDR3: TGTGCCAGCAGCCTATCTCAGGGACAGCACTATGGCTACACCTTC.

The gene calls are TRBV2 and TRBJ2-3; D might be TRBD1 or TRBD2, each matching 5 bases. V lost 2 bases, J lost 5 bases, and 11 bases lay in between. CDR3 length: 14 residues. Per germline, CDR1 SNHLY and CDR2 FYNNEI. In DNA, the CDR3 is TGTGCCAGCAGTGAACTGGGACCCCGAGATACGCAGTATTTT. This sequence encodes CASSELGPRDTQYF.

The genes are TRBV3-1 (or the pseudogene TRBV3-2) and TRBJ1-3; 9 bases align to TRBD1. The CDR3 covers 14 residues. The V gene end was trimmed by 5 bases and the J gene end by 4 bases; junction bases not matched to a gene: 3. Germline V gene sequence: CDR1 LGHDT, CDR2 YNNKEL (reference sequence). The DNA for the CDR3 is TGTGCCAGCAGCGCAGGACAGGGGGGAAACACCATATATTTT. This translates into CASSAGQGGNTIYF.

The sample holds a few counts of this clone. The chain is built from TRBV18 and TRBJ2-5; 7 bases fit TRBD2. V lost 3 bases, J lost 5 bases, and 9 bases stayed unmatched. This CDR3 has 15 residues. Germline V gives CDR1 KGHSH, CDR2 LQKENI. CDR3 DNA sequence: TGTGCCAGCTCACCGACTAGCTCTTCCTCGGAGACCCAGTACTTC. Its translation is CASSPTSSSSETQYF.

The chain is built from TRBV2 and TRBJ2-7; 8 bases match TRBD1. Germline V gene lookup returns CDR1 SNHLY and CDR2 FYNNEI. V was clipped by 4 bases and J by 6 bases; unmatched bases: 8. The CDR3 has 14 residues. DNA for the CDR3: TGTGCCAGCAGTGGGACAGGGACGGTGCTCGAGCAGTACTTC. Its translation: CASSGTGTVLEQYF.

As regards this clone: Other DNA sequences in the same sample also yield this CDR3. The V and J genes are TRBV20-1 and TRBJ2-5; TRBD1 agrees at 7 bases. The CDR3 runs 11 residues. The germline CDR1 and CDR2 sequences are DFQATT and SNEGSKA (reference sequence). The trim removed 5 bases at V and 4 bases at J, leaving 1 base unmatched. The CDR3 coding sequence is TGCAGTGCTCGACAGGGAGAGACCCAGTACTTC. The encoded protein is CSARQGETQYF.

The rearrangement links TRBV19 to TRBJ2-1, with 9 bases that match TRBD2. V lost 4 bases, J lost 3 bases, and 1 base stayed unmatched. The CDR3 has 14 amino acids. From germline, CDR1 is LNHDA and CDR2 SQIVND (reference sequence). Here the CDR3 reads CASSKREVYNEQFF. The CDR3 nucleotides read TGTGCCAGTAGTAAGCGGGAGGTCTACAATGAGCAGTTCTTC.

This chain links TRBV29-1 with TRBJ2-1, with D maybe TRBD1 (5 bases). This CDR3 is 14 amino acids long. The germline gives CDR1 SQVTM, CDR2 ANQGSEA. The V gene lost 6 bases and the J gene lost 4 bases, with 16 bases spanning the gap. In DNA, the CDR3 is TGCAGCGTGGGGCGCCTTTTAGATTACAATGAGCAGTTCTTC. Its protein product is CSVGRLLDYNEQFF.

This chain links TRBV7-2 with TRBJ2-3; D gene ambiguous. The CDR3 length is 15 residues. Trimming shortened V by 5 bases and J by 1 base, and 13 bases separated the two germline ends. From germline, CDR1 is SGHTA and CDR2 FQGNSA. The CDR3 protein is CASSQVKLGTDTQYF. As DNA, the CDR3 is TGTGCCAGCAGCCAAGTCAAGCTAGGCACAGATACGCAGTATTTT.

The chain uses TRBV4-3 and TRBJ2-7; D call uncertain. V was shortened by 3 bases and J by 5 bases, with 11 bases between the two germline ends. The CDR3 sequence is 13 residues long. Germline V gives CDR1 LGHNA, CDR2 YSLEER. The CDR3 loop is CASSQVGSHEQYF. Written as DNA, the CDR3 is TGCGCCAGCAGCCAGGTCGGCAGCCACGAGCAGTACTTC.

This clone was found once. The V and J genes are TRBV10-3 and TRBJ2-6, with TRBD1 matching over 12 bases. This CDR3 spans 19 amino acids. Trimming cost V 6 bases and J 2 bases; bases outside gene matches: 11. From germline, CDR1 is ENHRY and CDR2 SYGVKD. The DNA for the CDR3 is TGTGCCATCAGCCCGGGACAGGGGGCGAAAAACGCTGGGGCCAACGTCCTGACTTTC. As protein: CAISPGQGAKNAGANVLTF.

The count of this clone is one. An end of the junction does not agree with germline; a read error may underlie this. This CDR3 is CASSLSSGGVYEQYF. The CDR3 DNA follows: TGTGCTAGCAGCTTGTCTAGCGGGGGGGTCTACGAGCAGTACTTC. The chain carries TRBV7-7 and TRBJ2-7; 12 positions agree with TRBD2. CDR3 length: 15 residues. CDR1 SSHAT and CDR2 FNYEAQ come from the germline V gene (reference sequence).

The chain recombines TRBV6-2 or TRBV6-3 with TRBJ2-7; D might be TRBD1 (6 bases). The CDR3 is 14 amino acids. Germline CDR1 MNHEY, CDR2 SVGEGT. The ends were cut back, 4 bases at V and 0 bases at J, with 10 bases in the middle. Here the CDR3 DNA reads TGTGCCAGCAGTTGGACAGCCAGCTCCTACGAGCAGTACTTC. Translated: CASSWTASSYEQYF.

The rearrangement uses TRBV28 and TRBJ1-5, with 10 bases that match TRBD1. Trimming at V came to 1 base and at J to 7 bases, leaving 7 bases not matched to a gene. Germline CDR1 MDHEN, CDR2 SYDVKM. The CDR3 has 16 amino acids. CDR3 nucleotide sequence: TGTGCCAGCAGTTTATTGAGACAGGGGGCTCGACAGCCCCAGCATTTT. It specifies CASSLLRQGARQPQHF.

The rearrangement uses TRBV5-1 and TRBJ1-4, with a tentative D call TRBD1 (6 bases). V lost 4 bases to trimming and J lost 2 bases, with 12 bases between them. The germline V gene encodes CDR1 SGHRS and CDR2 YFSETQ. This CDR3 has 15 amino acids. In DNA form, the CDR3 reads TGCGCCAGCAGCACGGGGGCTTCGACTAATGAAAAACTGTTTTTT. Protein product: CASSTGASTNEKLFF.

This rearrangement joins TRBV9 to TRBJ2-6; perhaps TRBD1 as D (5 bases). The CDR3 sequence is 15 residues long. With 0 bases removed from V and 5 bases from J, the gap between germline ends came to 9 bases. Germline V gene lookup returns CDR1 SGDLS and CDR2 YYNGEE. CDR3 loop: CASSVDRGRANVLTF. CDR3 nucleotides: TGTGCCAGCAGCGTAGATAGGGGTCGGGCCAACGTCCTGACTTTC.

This chain joins TRBV6-5 and TRBJ1-2; TRBD1 matches at 7 bases. Germline-derived CDR1 and CDR2 are MNHEY and SVGAGI. The junction had 8 bases not matched to a gene; V was cut back by 5 bases and J by 5 bases. This CDR3 region has 14 residues. The CDR3 sequence: CASSTKTGMYGYTF. The CDR3 DNA reads TGTGCCAGCAGTACCAAGACAGGGATGTATGGCTACACCTTC.

The chain employs TRBV27 and TRBJ2-7; possibly TRBD2 for D (6 bases). Deletions cut 3 bases from V and 3 bases from J, with 12 bases between. The CDR3 extends over 14 amino acids. Germline V gene data show CDR1 as MNHEY and CDR2 as SMNVEV (reference sequence). DNA of the CDR3: TGTGCCAGCAGTTTTGAAGCCGGGGGCTACGAGCAGTACTTC. This codes for CASSFEAGGYEQYF.

The V and J genes are TRBV6-2 or TRBV6-3 and TRBJ2-6, with D tentatively TRBD1 (5 bases). This CDR3 region has 16 residues. Trimming stripped 2 bases from V and 3 bases from J, with 11 bases between. CDR1 and CDR2 (germline): MNHEY, SVGEGT. The chain's CDR3 is CASSYQGTGGANVLTF. DNA for the CDR3: TGTGCCAGCAGTTACCAGGGAACGGGTGGGGCCAACGTCCTGACTTTC.

This chain connects TRBV6-2 or TRBV6-3 to TRBJ2-7; D may match TRBD1 or TRBD2 (5 bases each). V shed 4 bases and J shed 5 bases, with 18 bases lying between them. CDR3 length: 15 amino acids. Germline V CDR1 and CDR2: MNHEY, SVGEGT. This chain's CDR3 is CASSLPRDPANEQYF. In DNA, the CDR3 is TGTGCCAGCAGTTTACCCCGGGACCCCGCCAACGAGCAGTACTTC.